The 20 T cell receptor beta chains reported below all come from one sample, sequenced in a study of T-cell memory formation after mild COVID-19. TCRdb itself ran the 5' RACE reads through MiXCR, one entry per CDR3 protein. Found here are 170,000 or so distinct CDR3 sequences, about 28% of them singletons; the top ten hold around 12%. Sequenced sample: PBMCs or a T cell subset sorted from them (not recorded which). The receptors were sampled from an adult woman who had mild COVID-19 (a few samples of this study predate the infection). Cell type and time point are not known.

This clonotype occurred a few times. DNA for the CDR3: TGTGCCAGCAGCTTCGAGCCAGGGTTGAAGCCCCAGCATTTT. As protein: CASSFEPGLKPQHF. The rearrangement joins TRBV7-2 to TRBJ1-5; possibly TRBD1 for D (5 bases). V was pared by 3 bases and J by 8 bases, with 14 bases between. CDR3 length equals 14 residues. From germline, CDR1 is SGHTA and CDR2 FQGNSA.

V usage is TRBV4-2 and J usage is TRBJ2-1; unclear D gene. Germline values: CDR1 LGHNA, CDR2 YNFKEQ. Deletions cut 0 bases from V and 6 bases from J, with 6 bases between. CDR3 length equals 13 residues. The CDR3 region is CASSQDTINEQFF. CDR3 DNA: TGTGCCAGCAGCCAAGACACGATCAATGAGCAGTTCTTC.

A few counts support this clonotype. The gene calls are TRBV30 and TRBJ2-5; TRBD2 is a possible D gene (5 bases). This CDR3 region has 15 residues. CDR1 and CDR2 from the germline V gene are GTSNPN and SVGIG (reference sequence). V was clipped by 0 bases and J by 4 bases, with 15 bases between them. CDR3 amino acids: CAWSVGIGSGETQYF. CDR3 DNA: TGTGCCTGGAGTGTTGGTATTGGGAGCGGAGAGACCCAGTACTTC.

This clonotype was detected once. This sequence joins TRBV29-1 and TRBJ1-1, with D maybe TRBD1 (5 bases). The length of the CDR3 is 13 residues. With 7 bases removed from V and 0 bases from J, the gap between germline ends came to 12 bases. Germline V gives CDR1 SQVTM, CDR2 ANQGSEA. In DNA form, the CDR3 reads TGCAGCGGGAGGGACTTACTGAACACTGAAGCTTTCTTT. Protein product: CSGRDLLNTEAFF.

The chain has TRBV11-1 and TRBJ2-5; D perhaps matches TRBD1 (6 bases). There are 15 residues in the CDR3. Per the germline V gene, CDR1 is SGHAT and CDR2 is FQDESV (reference sequence). Between the trimmed V and J ends, which lost 1 base and 5 bases, there was a span of 14 bases. The CDR3 here is CASSLEQGSGETQYF. The CDR3, as DNA: TGTGCCAGCAGCTTAGAACAGGGCTCGGGTGAGACCCAGTACTTC. Supplemented by reference TRBV11-1 and TRBJ2-5, the full variable domain reads EAEVAQSPRYKITEKSQAVAFWCDPISGHATLYWYRQILGQGPELLVQFQDESVVDDSQLPKDRFSAERLKGVDSTLKIQPAELGDSAMYLCASSLEQGSGETQYFGPGTRLLVL.

There are a few counts of this clonotype. For the CDR3, the DNA is TGCAGCGTGGCACGGGGAAACACCATATATTTT. This encodes CSVARGNTIYF. This sequence joins TRBV29-1 and TRBJ1-3; D ambiguous. V dropped 6 bases and J dropped 4 bases, with 7 bases sitting between them. The CDR3 runs to 11 residues. Germline assignment: CDR1 SQVTM and CDR2 ANQGSEA.

This clonotype occurred a few times. The rearrangement links TRBV7-9 to TRBJ2-1; TRBD2 might be the D (6 bases). Germline V lookup: CDR1 SEHNR, CDR2 FQNEAQ (reference sequence). Trimming stripped 1 base from V and 15 bases from J, with 10 bases between. The CDR3 totals 11 residues. The chain's CDR3 is CASSLGGVWFF. DNA for the CDR3: TGTGCCAGCAGCTTAGGCGGGGTCTGGTTCTTC.

This clonotype was observed a handful of times. The V call is TRBV6-5, the J call TRBJ1-2; a weak D match, TRBD1 (6 bases). This CDR3 has 13 amino acids. Germline-derived CDR1 and CDR2 are MNHEY and SVGAGI. V gave up 7 bases and J gave up 5 bases, with 14 bases separating them. In DNA, the CDR3 is TGTGCCAGCACCCAACAGGGAGGGTATGGCTACACCTTC. Translation: CASTQQGGYGYTF.

The rearrangement uses TRBV5-1 and TRBJ1-1, with TRBD1 matching 7 bases. Germline CDR1 and CDR2: SGHRS and YFSETQ. The CDR3 contains 14 residues. The V segment lost 4 bases and the J segment 4 bases; nucleotides outside the gene matches: 7. The DNA of the CDR3 is TGCGCCAGCAGCACGGGAACAGGGGCCACTGAAGCTTTCTTT. Translated, it gives CASSTGTGATEAFF.

The rearrangement links TRBV30 to TRBJ2-7; possibly TRBD1 or TRBD2 for D (5 bases each). The CDR3 consists of 13 residues. Trimming took off 0 bases at V and 3 bases at J, with 9 bases between the two ends. CDR1 and CDR2 from the germline V gene are GTSNPN and SVGIG (reference sequence). This CDR3 reads CAWSVFGGYEQYF. The CDR3 DNA follows: TGTGCCTGGAGTGTATTTGGGGGCTACGAGCAGTACTTC. Based on the CDR3 plus reference TRBV30 and TRBJ2-7, the full variable domain is SQTIHQWPATLVQPVGSPLSLECTVEGTSNPNLYWYRQAAGRGLQLLFYSVGIGQISSEVPQNLSASRPQDRQFILSSKKLLLSDSGFYLCAWSVFGGYEQYFGPGTRLTVT.

The table lists this clonotype with a few counts. Here the CDR3 DNA reads TGCGCCAGCAGCCAAGTGGGACTAGCGGCACAAGAGACCCAGTACTTC. This translates into CASSQVGLAAQETQYF. This chain links TRBV4-1 with TRBJ2-5; TRBD2 matches 11 bases. CDR1 is MGHRA and CDR2 is YSYEKL in the germline V gene. This CDR3 contains 16 residues. The V gene end was trimmed by 1 base and the J gene end by 2 bases; junction bases not matched to a gene: 3.

The chain employs TRBV20-1 and TRBJ2-7, with D perhaps matching TRBD1 (6 bases). This CDR3 spans 15 amino acids. Trimming took 5 bases from V and 2 from J, leaving 19 bases between them. Germline CDR1 DFQATT, CDR2 SNEGSKA (reference sequence). In nucleotides, the CDR3 is TGCAGTGCTTTTTCGCAGGGGTCAAACACCTACGAGCAGTACTTC. Its translation is CSAFSQGSNTYEQYF.

This clonotype was counted between two and nine times. The rearrangement uses TRBV9 and TRBJ1-6, with D perhaps matching TRBD1 (5 bases). The germline gives CDR1 SGDLS, CDR2 YYNGEE. Trimming removed 0 bases at V and 3 bases at J, with 13 bases between. This CDR3 region has 17 residues. The CDR3 DNA follows: TGTGCCAGCAGCGTAGCCTCCCAAGACAGCTATAATTCACCCCTCCACTTT. It encodes CASSVASQDSYNSPLHF.

The rearrangement joins TRBV7-3 to TRBJ2-1; 11 nucleotides align to TRBD1. This CDR3 is built from 16 residues. The V segment lost 1 base and the J segment 7 bases; nucleotides outside the gene matches: 6. Germline V gene lookup returns CDR1 SGHTA and CDR2 FQGTGA. This chain's CDR3 is CASSLRTGGLQNEQFF. Written as DNA, the CDR3 is TGTGCCAGCAGCTTAAGGACAGGGGGCTTGCAGAATGAGCAGTTCTTC.

This chain joins TRBV24-1 and TRBJ2-1; D not certain. CDR3 size: 13 residues. V was trimmed by 7 bases and J by 3 bases, leaving 9 bases between them. Germline V gives CDR1 KGHDR, CDR2 SFDVKD. The CDR3 DNA follows: TGTGCCACCAGCCACAGTCGCTACAATGAGCAGTTCTTC. Translated: CATSHSRYNEQFF.

A few counts support this clonotype. This chain connects TRBV6-5 to TRBJ2-7, with a possible D match to TRBD2 (5 bases). V was trimmed by 3 bases and J by 6 bases, leaving 9 bases between them. CDR1 and CDR2 from the germline V gene are MNHEY and SVGAGI. The CDR3 totals 12 residues. The CDR3 loop reads CASSYGRGEQYF. CDR3 DNA: TGTGCCAGCAGTTATGGTCGGGGCGAGCAGTACTTC.

This clonotype was found a few times. The chain uses TRBV4-2 and TRBJ2-7; 9 bases map to TRBD1. This CDR3 is 14 amino acids long. The junction had 7 bases not matched to a gene; V was cut back by 4 bases and J by 6 bases. Germline values: CDR1 LGHNA, CDR2 YNFKEQ. The CDR3 loop reads CASSRPGQGGEQYF. The CDR3 nucleotides read TGTGCCAGCAGCCGACCGGGACAGGGAGGCGAGCAGTACTTC.

The gene calls are TRBV10-3 and TRBJ2-7; the match to TRBD1 covers 9 bases. Looked up from germline, CDR1 is ENHRY and CDR2 is SYGVKD. Trimming at V came to 10 bases and at J to 3 bases, leaving 7 bases not matched to a gene. The CDR3 length is 13 residues. CDR3 in DNA: TGTGCCACCGCGGACAGGGGAGGCTACGAGCAGTACTTC. This translates into CATADRGGYEQYF.

The V and J genes are TRBV3-1 and TRBJ2-3; D is unresolved. Germline V gives CDR1 LGHDT, CDR2 YNNKEL (reference sequence). The ends were cut back, 4 bases at V and 4 bases at J, with 6 bases in the middle. There are 12 residues in the CDR3. In nucleotides, the CDR3 is TGTGCCAGCAGCCGGCAGCCAGATACGCAGTATTTT. Its protein product is CASSRQPDTQYF.

The chain has TRBV5-1 and TRBJ2-3; 7 nucleotides agree with TRBD1. The CDR3 length is 15 residues. In germline, CDR1 is SGHRS, CDR2 YFSETQ. After removal of 2 bases from V and 1 base from J, the junction contained 4 bases not matched to a gene. CDR3 DNA: TGCGCCAGCAGCTTAGGACAGGCGGGCACAGATACGCAGTATTTT. Translating it yields CASSLGQAGTDTQYF.